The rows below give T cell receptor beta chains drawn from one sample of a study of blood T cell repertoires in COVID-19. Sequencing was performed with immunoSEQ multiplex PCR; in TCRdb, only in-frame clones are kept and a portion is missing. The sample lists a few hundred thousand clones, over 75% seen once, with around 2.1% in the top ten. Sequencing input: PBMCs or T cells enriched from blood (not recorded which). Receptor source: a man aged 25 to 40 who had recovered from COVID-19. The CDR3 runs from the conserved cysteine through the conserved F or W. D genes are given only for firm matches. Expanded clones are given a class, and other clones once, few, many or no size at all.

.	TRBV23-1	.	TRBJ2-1	CASSQSAEGAQNNEQFF	TGCGCCAGCAGTCAATCGGCGGAGGGGGCCCAAAACAATGAGCAGTTCTTC
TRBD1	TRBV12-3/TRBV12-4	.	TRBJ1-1	CASRRGPTEAFF	TGTGCCAGCAGGAGGGGGCCAACTGAAGCTTTCTTT
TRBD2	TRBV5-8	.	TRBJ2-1	CASSFLAGRYNEQFF	TGTGCCAGCAGCTTTCTAGCGGGGCGATACAATGAGCAGTTCTTC
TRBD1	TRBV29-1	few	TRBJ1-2	CSVAWGQSYGYTF	TGCAGCGTTGCCTGGGGACAGTCCTATGGCTACACCTTC
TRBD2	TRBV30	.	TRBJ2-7	CAWRERGISYEQYF	TGTGCCTGGAGGGAGCGGGGGATCTCCTACGAGCAGTACTTC
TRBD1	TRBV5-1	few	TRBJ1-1	CASRHDRGLNTEAFF	TGCGCCAGCAGACACGACAGGGGGTTGAACACTGAAGCTTTCTTT
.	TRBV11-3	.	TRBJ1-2	CASSLLKRYGPPLRYGYTF	TGTGCCAGCAGCTTATTAAAACGTTATGGGCCTCCTCTTCGCTATGGCTACACCTTC
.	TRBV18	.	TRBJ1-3	CASSPLGDRDSGNTIYF	TGTGCCAGCTCACCACTTGGAGACAGAGACTCTGGAAACACCATATATTTT
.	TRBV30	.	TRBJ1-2	CAWSPLTENGYTF	TGTGCCTGGAGCCCCTTGACAGAGAATGGCTACACCTTC
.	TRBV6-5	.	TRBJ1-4	CASGMGGEKLFF	TGTGCCAGCGGTATGGGGGGAGAAAAACTGTTTTTT
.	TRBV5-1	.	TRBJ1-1	CASSLGAPGTEAFF	TGCGCCAGCAGCTTGGGAGCGCCCGGCACTGAAGCTTTCTTT
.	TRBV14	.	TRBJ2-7	CASSHRFKYEQYF	TGTGCCAGCAGCCATAGATTTAAGTACGAGCAGTACTTC
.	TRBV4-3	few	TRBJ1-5	CASSQDEYGNQPQHF	TGCGCCAGCAGCCAAGATGAGTACGGCAATCAGCCCCAGCATTTT
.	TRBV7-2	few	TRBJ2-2	CASSRLVPGELFF	TGTGCCAGCAGCCGACTAGTCCCTGGGGAGCTGTTTTTT
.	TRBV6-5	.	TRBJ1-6	CASSYAAGRPNSPLHF	TGTGCCAGCAGTTACGCGGCGGGACGGCCTAATTCACCCCTCCACTTT
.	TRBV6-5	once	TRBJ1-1	CASSYDMNTEAFF	TGTGCCAGCAGTTACGACATGAACACTGAAGCTTTCTTT
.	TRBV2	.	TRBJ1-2	CASSERRAGYTF	TGTGCCAGCAGTGAACGCAGGGCTGGCTACACCTTC
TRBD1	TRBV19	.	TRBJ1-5	CASSQTGMYQPQHF	TGTGCCAGTAGCCAGACAGGGATGTACCAGCCCCAGCATTTT
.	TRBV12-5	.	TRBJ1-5	CASAMDSSNQPQHF	TGTGCTAGTGCAATGGACAGTAGCAATCAGCCCCAGCATTTT
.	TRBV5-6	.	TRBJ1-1	CASSFRTGSDTEAFF	TGTGCCAGCAGCTTCCGTACAGGCTCGGACACTGAAGCTTTCTTT
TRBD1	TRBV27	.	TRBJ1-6	CASSPQGTSSPLHF	TGTGCCAGCAGCCCACAGGGGACTAGTTCACCCCTCCACTTT
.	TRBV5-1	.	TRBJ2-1	CASSLDAEEQFF	TGCGCCAGCAGCTTGGATGCGGAGGAGCAGTTCTTC
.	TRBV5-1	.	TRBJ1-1	CASGRFGGDANTEAFF	TGCGCCAGCGGCCGATTTGGCGGGGACGCGAACACTGAAGCTTTCTTT
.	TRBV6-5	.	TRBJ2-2	CASSYSSGVRNGELFF	TGTGCCAGCAGTTACTCGTCAGGGGTGAGGAACGGGGAGCTGTTTTTT
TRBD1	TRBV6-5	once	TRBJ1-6	CASSYGQGVSSPLHF	TGTGCCAGCAGTTACGGGCAGGGGGTTAGCTCACCCCTCCACTTT
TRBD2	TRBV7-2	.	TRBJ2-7	CASSPSGGHREQYF	TGTGCCAGCAGCCCCTCGGGGGGGCATCGCGAGCAGTACTTC
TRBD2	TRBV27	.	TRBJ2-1	CASSLRPSGGAGEQFF	TGTGCCAGCAGTTTACGGCCTAGCGGGGGGGCGGGTGAGCAGTTCTTC
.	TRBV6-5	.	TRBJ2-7	CASSYSMSQFYEQYF	TGTGCCAGCAGTTACTCGATGTCACAGTTCTACGAGCAGTACTTC
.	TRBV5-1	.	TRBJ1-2	CASSLVEGANYGYTF	TGCGCCAGCAGCTTGGTTGAGGGCGCTAACTATGGCTACACCTTC
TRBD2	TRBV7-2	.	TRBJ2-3	CASSQEGGLGGWDTQYF	TGTGCCAGCAGCCAAGAAGGGGGACTAGGGGGATGGGATACGCAGTATTTT
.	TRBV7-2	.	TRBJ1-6	CASSLRPPAGVNSPLHF	TGTGCCAGCAGCTTACGGCCGCCGGCAGGGGTCAATTCACCCCTCCACTTT
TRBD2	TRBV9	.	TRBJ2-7	CASSGGTSRSHEQYF	TGTGCCAGCAGCGGCGGGACTAGCAGATCTCACGAGCAGTACTTC
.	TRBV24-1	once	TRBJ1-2	CATSVTAQGDGYTF	TGTGCCACCAGTGTAACTGCACAGGGCGATGGCTACACCTTC
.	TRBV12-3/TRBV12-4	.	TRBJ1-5	CATTYSNQPQHF	TGTGCCACCACTTATAGCAATCAGCCCCAGCATTTT
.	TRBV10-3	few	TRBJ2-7	CATTPNLSSYEQYF	TGTGCCACCACACCGAACCTATCTAGCTACGAGCAGTACTTC
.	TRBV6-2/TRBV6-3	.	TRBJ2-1	CASSSPGLRTYNEQFF	TGTGCCAGCAGCTCCCCTGGACTGCGGACCTACAATGAGCAGTTCTTC
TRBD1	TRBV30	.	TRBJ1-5	CAWGTATNQPQHF	TGTGCCTGGGGGACAGCAACCAATCAGCCCCAGCATTTT
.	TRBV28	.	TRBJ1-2	CASSLLNYGYTF	TGTGCCAGCAGTTTATTAAACTATGGCTACACCTTC
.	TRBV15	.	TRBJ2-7	CATSRDLNRAYEQYF	TGTGCCACCAGCAGAGATCTGAACAGAGCCTACGAGCAGTACTTC
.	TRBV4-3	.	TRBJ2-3	CASSQGRGRQDTQYF	TGCGCCAGCAGCCAAGGCAGGGGCCGTCAAGATACGCAGTATTTT
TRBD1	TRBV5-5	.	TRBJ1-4	CASSLGWGQGDEKLFF	TGTGCCAGCAGCTTGGGTTGGGGACAGGGGGACGAAAAACTGTTTTTT
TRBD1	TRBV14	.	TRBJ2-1	CASSRKTGFIYEQFF	TGTGCCAGCAGCCGTAAGACAGGGTTTATCTATGAGCAGTTCTTC
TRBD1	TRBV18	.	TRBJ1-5	CASSLTRTGENQPQHF	TGTGCCAGCTCCCTCACAAGGACAGGGGAAAATCAGCCCCAGCATTTT
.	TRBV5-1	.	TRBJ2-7	CASSLMGGWEQYF	TGCGCCAGCAGCTTGATGGGGGGATGGGAGCAGTACTTC
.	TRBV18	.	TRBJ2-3	CASSPRQGTDTQYF	TGTGCCAGCTCACCCCGACAGGGCACAGATACGCAGTATTTT
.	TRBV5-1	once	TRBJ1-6	CASSPDSVNSPLHF	TGCGCCAGCAGCCCCGACAGCGTCAATTCACCCCTCCACTTT
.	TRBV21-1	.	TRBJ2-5	CASSNRQETQYF	TGTGCCAGCAGCAACAGACAAGAGACCCAGTACTTC
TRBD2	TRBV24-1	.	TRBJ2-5	CATSDPRLAGFETQYF	TGTGCCACCAGTGATCCCCGACTAGCGGGGTTTGAGACCCAGTACTTC
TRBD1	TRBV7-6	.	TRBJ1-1	CASSLAHDRVRGEAFF	TGTGCCAGCAGCCTCGCCCACGACAGGGTTCGGGGTGAAGCTTTCTTT
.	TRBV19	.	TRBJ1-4	CASSIGAAGSYEKLFF	TGTGCCAGTAGTATAGGGGCAGCCGGTTCTTATGAAAAACTGTTTTTT
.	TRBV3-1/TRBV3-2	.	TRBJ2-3	CASSHAGGLSLTDTQYF	TGTGCCAGCAGCCATGCCGGAGGCCTTAGCCTCACAGATACGCAGTATTTT
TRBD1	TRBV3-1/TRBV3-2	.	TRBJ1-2	CASSQRDRGQITTGYGYTF	TGTGCCAGCAGCCAAAGGGACAGGGGGCAAATCACCACTGGCTATGGCTACACCTTC
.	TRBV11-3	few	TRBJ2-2	CASSWWGVGQPLNTGELFF	TGTGCCAGCAGCTGGTGGGGGGTGGGACAGCCACTTAACACCGGGGAGCTGTTTTTT
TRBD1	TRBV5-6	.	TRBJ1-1	CASSPTGNRGLTEAFF	TGTGCCAGCAGCCCCACCGGGAACAGGGGGTTAACTGAAGCTTTCTTT
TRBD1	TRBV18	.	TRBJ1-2	CASSPRTGVGNNYGYTF	TGTGCCAGCTCACCGAGGACAGGGGTGGGAAATAACTATGGCTACACCTTC
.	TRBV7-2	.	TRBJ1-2	CASSLIFGYTF	TGTGCCAGCAGCTTAATATTTGGCTACACCTTC